The 2 T cell receptor beta chains reported below all come from one sample, sequenced in a study of T cell changes during pregnancy in multiple sclerosis. TCRdb's table, derived via immunoSEQ multiplex PCR, lists solely in-frame clones and lacks some. The sample yields about 100,000 clones, over 80% seen once. The sample consisted of peripheral blood, taken after pregnancy. These receptors originate from a female donor with multiple sclerosis, enrolled in a pregnancy study.

This clone turned up a few times. The chain combines TRBV19 with TRBJ1-1, with D possibly being TRBD1 (5 bases). V was trimmed by 6 bases and J by 1 base, leaving 12 bases between them. This CDR3 spans 14 amino acids. Germline CDR1 and CDR2: LNHDA and SQIVND (reference sequence). The CDR3 DNA follows: TGTGCCAGTAGCATTACTGACAGGAACACTGAAGCTTTCTTT. Its translation: CASSITDRNTEAFF.

This chain joins TRBV11-3 and TRBJ2-1; D remains ambiguous. Germline V gives CDR1 SGHNT, CDR2 YENEEA. The V and J ends lost 3 bases and 8 bases respectively, with 11 bases between them. The CDR3 spans 13 residues. This chain's CDR3 is CASSFGRQDEQFF. The CDR3 coding sequence is TGTGCCAGCAGCTTTGGAAGGCAGGATGAGCAGTTCTTC.